This T cell receptor (beta chain) originates from a study of blood T cell repertoires in COVID-19. Background on the study: Material from acute and convalescent COVID-19 was sourced from the United States, Italy and Spain. Sources were T cells, B-cell-depleted T cells, or PBMCs; the material itself was cDNA or gDNA.

TCRdb keeps only in-frame clones here, not all; method: immunoSEQ multiplex PCR. The data show around 220,000 clones, 80% to 90% seen once. This clone has only a few counts. This TCR derives from a woman of 80 years or more with acute or convalescent COVID-19. The sequenced sample was peripheral blood.

The CDR3 nucleotides are TGTGCCAGAGTATACGGGGGGAAGTTCTTC. Translation gives CARVYGGKFF. V is TRBV7-5 and J is TRBJ2-1; the table's D call, TRBD2, was not checked against the DNA. TRBV7-5 is a recognized pseudogene. The CDR3 is 10 residues long.